Presented here are 24 T cell receptor beta chains from one specimen sequenced in a study of CD8 T cells in ankylosing spondylitis. Study observations and caveats: Ankylosing spondylitis blood appeared to be characterized by a TCR beta motif of roughly eight highly homologous variants.

MiXCR was run by TCRdb on the 5' RACE reads, yielding one entry per CDR3 protein. The data show over 200,000 distinct CDR3 sequences, with around 19% seen just once and about 44% held by the top ten. These receptors lack a known antigen. The sample taken for sequencing was blood, either unsorted or a sorted T cell fraction (not recorded which). The receptor set was obtained from a male donor with ankylosing spondylitis.

This chain joins TRBV10-2 and TRBJ1-2; no clear D gene. Trimming removed 0 bases at V and 2 bases at J, with 7 bases between. The CDR3 is 14 amino acids. The germline CDR1 and CDR2 sequences are WSHSY and SAAADI. CDR3 in amino acids: CASSESLANYGYTF. The CDR3 DNA is TGCGCCAGCAGTGAGTCGTTAGCGAACTATGGCTACACCTTC.

This clonotype was picked up a small number of times. This chain links TRBV4-1 with TRBJ2-1; no clear D. CDR1 MGHRA and CDR2 YSYEKL come from the germline V gene. CDR3 length equals 15 residues. The V gene lost 1 base and the J gene lost 10 bases, with 17 bases spanning the gap. The DNA for the CDR3 is TGCGCCAGCAGCCAAGTTTCCCCCGACGGTTGGGAGCAGTTCTTC. This gives the protein CASSQVSPDGWEQFF.

This clonotype was detected a few times. The genes are TRBV7-9 and TRBJ2-3; 11 bases match TRBD2. The CDR3 is made up of 17 amino acids. Unmatched junction bases numbered 7, after V lost 5 bases and J lost 0 bases. Germline V gene data show CDR1 as SEHNR and CDR2 as FQNEAQ (reference sequence). Written as DNA, the CDR3 is TGTGCCAGCAGCCCCGGGACTAGCGGAACTAGCACAGATACGCAGTATTTT. It translates to CASSPGTSGTSTDTQYF.

The chain uses TRBV9 and TRBJ2-2; D call uncertain. Germline loops: CDR1 SGDLS, CDR2 YYNGEE. The CDR3 extends over 16 amino acids. V was cut by 4 bases and J by 2 bases, with 15 bases left in between. The CDR3 loop reads CASSPPQARNTGELFF. Here the CDR3 DNA reads TGTGCCAGCAGCCCACCGCAGGCCCGAAACACCGGGGAGCTGTTTTTT.

This clonotype was seen only a few times. The V and J genes are TRBV4-3 and TRBJ1-2, with D unclear. The CDR3 is made up of 14 amino acids. Germline V CDR1 and CDR2: LGHNA, YSLEER. V dropped 0 bases and J dropped 6 bases, with 11 bases sitting between them. Written as DNA, the CDR3 is TGCGCCAGCAGCCAAGATGTCGAATTTCATGGCTACACCTTC. Protein: CASSQDVEFHGYTF.

The J gene is TRBJ2-3, the V gene TRBV7-6, with D uncertain. The germline V and J ends were trimmed by 5 bases and 7 bases, with 13 bases remaining between them. Germline CDR1 is SGHVS and CDR2 is FNYEAQ. There are 13 residues in the CDR3. Here the CDR3 reads CASSSSDPNTQYF. Written as DNA, the CDR3 is TGTGCCAGCAGCAGCTCGGACCCAAATACGCAGTATTTT.

This rearrangement joins TRBV7-9 to TRBJ1-5; TRBD1 matches 7 bases. This CDR3 has 14 residues. V was pared by 5 bases and J by 10 bases, with 11 bases of the junction left unmatched. Germline V CDR1 and CDR2: SEHNR, FQNEAQ (reference sequence). This CDR3 is CASSNSTGSGPQHF. CDR3 DNA sequence: TGTGCCAGCAGCAACTCGACAGGGTCGGGACCCCAGCATTTT.

Many counts were recorded for this clonotype. This sequence joins TRBV3-1 and TRBJ2-7; 9 positions match TRBD1. V lost 0 bases and J lost 2; bases outside the gene matches: 8. CDR3 length equals 17 residues. Germline CDR1 LGHDT, CDR2 YNNKEL (reference sequence). CDR3 DNA sequence: TGTGCCAGCAGCCAAGAGAAGAGGACAGGGGATCCCTACGAGCAGTACTTC. This codes for CASSQEKRTGDPYEQYF.

This clonotype was picked up a small number of times. The chain employs TRBV19 and TRBJ2-7; TRBD1 might be the D (6 bases). The length of the CDR3 is 13 residues. Looked up from germline, CDR1 is LNHDA and CDR2 is SQIVND (reference sequence). Trimming left V 5 bases short and J 6 bases short, with 14 bases between. The CDR3 loop reads CASSSRQASEQYF. DNA of the CDR3: TGTGCCAGTAGTTCAAGACAGGCCTCCGAGCAGTACTTC. Full variable domain (outside the CDR3, taken from reference TRBV19 and TRBJ2-7): DGGITQSPKYLFRKEGQNVTLSCEQNLNHDAMYWYRQDPGQGLRLIYYSQIVNDFQKGDIAEGYSVSREKKESFPLTVTSAQKNPTAFYLCASSSRQASEQYFGPGTRLTVT.

This clonotype was found a few times. The V and J genes are TRBV5-1 and TRBJ1-4; TRBD1 matches at 8 bases. The CDR3 is 17 residues long. Germline lookup yields CDR1 SGHRS and CDR2 YFSETQ. After removal of 0 bases from V and 1 base from J, the junction contained 5 bases not matched to a gene. The CDR3 reads CASSLAGTGGTNEKLFF. Written as DNA, the CDR3 is TGCGCCAGCAGCTTGGCGGGGACAGGAGGAACTAATGAAAAACTGTTTTTT. Full variable domain (outside the CDR3, taken from reference TRBV5-1 and TRBJ1-4): KAGVTQTPRYLIKTRGQQVTLSCSPISGHRSVSWYQQTPGQGLQFLFEYFSETQRNKGNFPGRFSGRQFSNSRSEMNVSTLELGDSALYLCASSLAGTGGTNEKLFFGSGTQLSVL.

The V and J genes are TRBV19 and TRBJ1-5; TRBD1 agrees at 8 bases. The V gene end was trimmed by 5 bases and the J gene end by 0 bases; junction bases not matched to a gene: 3. The germline V gene encodes CDR1 LNHDA and CDR2 SQIVND (reference sequence). CDR3 length: 15 amino acids. CDR3: CASSQGAYSNQPQHF. The CDR3 DNA sequence: TGTGCCAGTAGTCAGGGGGCGTATAGCAATCAGCCCCAGCATTTT.

The V call is TRBV5-4, the J call TRBJ2-1, with D unresolved. The CDR3 spans 13 residues. The germline V gene has CDR1 SGHNT and CDR2 YYREEE (reference sequence). The V gene lost 4 bases and the J gene lost 8 bases, with 13 bases spanning the gap. Written as DNA, the CDR3 is TGTGCCAGCAGCCACGGACCCTCGGATGAGCAGTTCTTC. This sequence encodes CASSHGPSDEQFF.

This clonotype has more than one count but fewer than ten. The CDR3 sequence: CSVPIAGVGNEQFF. CDR3 DNA: TGCAGCGTTCCAATAGCGGGAGTCGGGAATGAGCAGTTCTTC. The chain has TRBV29-1 and TRBJ2-1; 9 bases agree with TRBD2. With 5 bases clipped from V and 7 bases from J, the junction kept 9 bases outside the gene matches. The germline V gene has CDR1 SQVTM and CDR2 ANQGSEA. The CDR3 contains 14 residues.

This clonotype was observed a few times. The J gene is TRBJ2-3, the V gene TRBV28; no reliable D call. Per germline, CDR1 MDHEN and CDR2 SYDVKM. The CDR3 sequence is 14 residues long. V was pared by 6 bases and J by 5 bases, with 15 bases between. CDR3 protein: CASSPSPIEDTQYF. DNA of the CDR3: TGTGCCAGCAGCCCCTCCCCAATAGAAGATACGCAGTATTTT.

The chain carries TRBV12-3 or TRBV12-4 and TRBJ2-1; TRBD2 aligns across 11 bases. CDR3 length: 16 residues. Losses at the gene ends were 5 bases for V and 0 bases for J; bases not matched to a gene: 3. This CDR3 reads CASSVSGGASYNEQFF. The CDR3 DNA sequence: TGTGCCAGCAGTGTTAGCGGGGGGGCCTCCTACAATGAGCAGTTCTTC.

This clonotype was counted ten times or more. The V gene is TRBV5-1, the J gene TRBJ2-7, with no clear D. CDR3 length: 11 residues. Trimming stripped 4 bases from V and 4 bases from J, with 6 bases between. Germline V gene lookup returns CDR1 SGHRS and CDR2 YFSETQ. CDR3: CASSEEYEQYF. The CDR3 DNA sequence: TGCGCCAGCAGCGAGGAATACGAGCAGTACTTC.

V is TRBV6-5 and J is TRBJ1-5, with 9 bases matching TRBD1. Losses at the gene ends were 4 bases for V and 0 bases for J; bases not matched to a gene: 1. The CDR3 extends over 15 amino acids. In germline, CDR1 is MNHEY, CDR2 SVGAGI. CDR3 DNA: TGTGCCAGCAGTTGGGGACAGGGTAGCAATCAGCCCCAGCATTTT. Its translation is CASSWGQGSNQPQHF.

The CDR3 DNA sequence: TGCGCCAGCAGTAGCGGGTTCTACGAGCAGTACTTC. Amino acid sequence: CASSSGFYEQYF. The chain uses TRBV5-1 and TRBJ2-7; 7 bases fit TRBD2. Trimming at V came to 5 bases and at J to 3 bases, leaving 2 bases not matched to a gene. This CDR3 comprises 12 residues. CDR1 and CDR2 (germline): SGHRS, YFSETQ.

This clonotype was seen more than once but under ten times. The CDR3 spells CASSYLLGYNEQFF. The CDR3 DNA reads as TGTGCCAGCAGCTACCTGTTGGGGTACAATGAGCAGTTCTTC. The chain carries TRBV7-2 and TRBJ2-1; D unresolved. CDR1 is SGHTA and CDR2 is FQGNSA in the germline V gene. The length of the CDR3 is 14 residues. Deletions cut 4 bases from V and 4 bases from J, with 11 bases between.

This clonotype was observed at least ten times. V gene TRBV4-2 combines with J gene TRBJ2-5; no clear D gene. The germline V gene encodes CDR1 LGHNA and CDR2 YNFKEQ. Trimming cost V 4 bases and J 3 bases, with 9 bases left between them. This CDR3 comprises 13 residues. CDR3 in amino acids: CASSPKMEETQYF. The CDR3 coding sequence is TGTGCCAGCAGCCCAAAAATGGAAGAGACCCAGTACTTC.

This clonotype came up a few times. V usage is TRBV6-4 and J usage is TRBJ1-6; no firm D call. This CDR3 region has 15 residues. Looked up from germline, CDR1 is MRHNA and CDR2 is SNTAGT. Trimming removed 2 bases from V and 3 bases from J, with 8 bases in between. The CDR3 region has the DNA TGTGCCAGCAGTGACGGCCTCCTCTATAATTCACCCCTCCACTTT. It specifies CASSDGLLYNSPLHF.

CDR3 sequence reads: CASSPNRGNQPQHF. The CDR3 DNA reads as TGTGCCAGCAGCCCAAACAGGGGCAATCAGCCCCAGCATTTT. This sequence joins TRBV27 and TRBJ1-5, with D perhaps TRBD1 (6 bases). V was shortened by 6 bases and J by 2 bases, with 11 bases between the two germline ends. Germline V CDR1 and CDR2: MNHEY, SMNVEV (reference sequence). The CDR3 contains 14 residues.

This chain uses TRBV9 with TRBJ2-2; 9 nucleotides match TRBD1. CDR3 length equals 18 residues. Per the germline V gene, CDR1 is SGDLS and CDR2 is YYNGEE. Losses at the gene ends were 4 bases for V and 4 bases for J; bases not matched to a gene: 14. This CDR3 reads CASSLGPGTGILTGELFF. The CDR3 DNA is TGTGCCAGCAGCCTAGGTCCAGGGACAGGGATACTCACCGGGGAGCTGTTTTTT.

The rearrangement joins TRBV4-1 to TRBJ2-7; D is tentatively TRBD1 or TRBD2 (5 bases each). V gave up 5 bases and J gave up 7 bases, with 18 bases separating them. The CDR3 has 14 amino acids. Germline CDR1 is MGHRA and CDR2 is YSYEKL. CDR3 loop: CASSTPGRRIEQYF. CDR3 bases: TGCGCCAGCAGCACCCCGGGACGGAGGATTGAGCAGTACTTC.